Listed here are 3 T cell receptor beta chains from one sample, sequenced in a study of tumor and adjacent non-tumor tissue in lung cancer. RNA was extracted from bulk tissue without any cell sorting. More than 3 cm separated this lung sample from the edge of the tumor. The library came from three nested PCR rounds adapted from ARM-PCR protocols. TCRdb itself ran the multiplex PCR reads through MiXCR, one entry per CDR3 protein. The table shows some 80,000 distinct CDR3 sequences, with about 80% occurring only once. The sequenced sample was distant non-tumor lung tissue. The source is a man between 70 and 80 years old with non-small cell lung cancer.

This clonotype has only one observation. This chain joins TRBV4-2 and TRBJ1-5; D unclear. In germline, CDR1 is LGHNA, CDR2 YNFKEQ. V was shortened by 4 bases and J by 6 bases, with 13 bases between the two germline ends. The CDR3 is made up of 14 amino acids. The CDR3 nucleotides are TGTGCCAGCAGCCCCCCGATAGGTAGTCAGCCCCAGCATTTT. This gives the protein CASSPPIGSQPQHF.

The J gene is TRBJ1-1, the V gene TRBV6-1, with D tentatively TRBD1 (5 bases). Germline V gene lookup returns CDR1 MNHNS and CDR2 SASEGT. CDR3 length equals 15 residues. The V gene lost 9 bases and the J gene lost 2 bases, with 19 bases spanning the gap. The CDR3 nucleotides read TGTGCCAGGAGTCAGAGGAGCAGGGTTAACACTGAAGCTTTCTTT. Translation: CARSQRSRVNTEAFF.

This clonotype was picked up many times. CDR3: CATNFGGYTDTQYF. The DNA of the CDR3 is TGTGCCACCAACTTCGGGGGATACACAGATACGCAGTATTTT. The chain recombines TRBV6-1 with TRBJ2-3; weak D call: TRBD2 (6 bases). CDR1 is MNHNS and CDR2 is SASEGT in the germline V gene. The CDR3 runs to 14 residues. Trimming removed 10 bases from V and 2 bases from J, with 16 bases in between.